What follows are 8 T cell receptor beta chains derived from one specimen sequenced in a study of T cell repertoires in cytomegalovirus infection. TCRdb redid the calling of the reads with MiXCR, one entry per CDR3 protein. The sample has around 100,000 distinct CDR3 sequences; approximately 17% are singletons. Sequenced input: PBMCs. The source is a human donor in good health (CMV status not recorded). Some clones in this sample may be carry-over from other donors' samples.

This clonotype was recorded at least ten times. The chain uses TRBV7-2 and TRBJ1-5, with D tentatively TRBD1 (5 bases). The V gene lost 3 bases and the J gene lost 7 bases, with 13 bases spanning the gap. Germline CDR1 is SGHTA and CDR2 is FQGNSA. The CDR3 covers 14 residues. In DNA form, the CDR3 reads TGTGCCAGCAGCTTTTCTGGGACCAAGCAGCCCCAGCATTTT. It codes for CASSFSGTKQPQHF.

V gene TRBV20-1 combines with J gene TRBJ1-1; D unresolved. V shed 6 bases and J shed 1 base, with 9 bases lying between them. CDR1 is DFQATT and CDR2 is SNEGSKA in the germline V gene (reference sequence). The CDR3 spans 12 residues. The CDR3 coding sequence is TGCAGTGCGCCCAAGGGGAACACTGAAGCTTTCTTT. Its protein is CSAPKGNTEAFF.

At least ten counts were recorded for this clonotype. The gene calls are TRBV7-2 and TRBJ1-1; D is undetermined. The length of the CDR3 is 15 residues. Trimming left V 1 base short and J 1 base short, with 10 bases between. The germline V gene encodes CDR1 SGHTA and CDR2 FQGNSA. This CDR3 reads CASSLGSTTNTEAFF. CDR3 nucleotides: TGTGCCAGCAGCTTAGGGTCGACAACGAACACTGAAGCTTTCTTT.

V is TRBV5-1 and J is TRBJ1-1; the match to TRBD1 covers 9 bases. Trimming removed 8 bases from V and 5 bases from J; junction bases left unmatched: 7. This CDR3 is 13 amino acids long. Germline V CDR1 and CDR2: SGHRS, YFSETQ. This chain's CDR3 is CASAWTGETEAFF. The CDR3 nucleotides read TGCGCCAGTGCTTGGACAGGGGAGACTGAAGCTTTCTTT. The whole variable domain, remainder taken from reference TRBV5-1 and TRBJ1-1, is KAGVTQTPRYLIKTRGQQVTLSCSPISGHRSVSWYQQTPGQGLQFLFEYFSETQRNKGNFPGRFSGRQFSNSRSEMNVSTLELGDSALYLCASAWTGETEAFFGQGTRLTVV.

This clonotype was counted between two and nine times. The gene calls are TRBV20-1 and TRBJ2-3; TRBD2 matches 10 bases. V lost 4 bases and J lost 2; bases outside the gene matches: 3. Germline assignment: CDR1 DFQATT and CDR2 SNEGSKA (reference sequence). This CDR3 has 14 residues. CDR3 region: CSAKLAGYTDTQYF. CDR3 DNA: TGCAGTGCTAAACTAGCGGGATACACAGATACGCAGTATTTT.

The gene calls are TRBV29-1 and TRBJ2-1, with D tentatively TRBD1 or TRBD2 (6 bases each). The CDR3 extends over 12 amino acids. The V gene lost 1 base and the J gene lost 13 bases, with 14 bases spanning the gap. The germline gives CDR1 SQVTM, CDR2 ANQGSEA. CDR3 residues: CSVEGRGDTQFF. DNA for the CDR3: TGCAGCGTTGAAGGGAGGGGGGACACCCAGTTCTTC.

This clonotype was picked up many times. The genes are TRBV7-2 and TRBJ2-3; possible D gene TRBD2, 5 bases. The ends were cut back, 2 bases at V and 2 bases at J, with 8 bases in the middle. The CDR3 has 14 amino acids. The germline V gene has CDR1 SGHTA and CDR2 FQGNSA. The CDR3 bases are TGTGCCAGCAGCTTAACGGGAACCACAGATACGCAGTATTTT. It encodes CASSLTGTTDTQYF.

This clonotype has just a few counts. The genes are TRBV30 and TRBJ2-1; 11 bases are shared with TRBD2. The CDR3 sequence is 12 residues long. V lost 7 bases, J lost 9 bases, and 5 bases stayed unmatched. CDR1 and CDR2 (germline): GTSNPN, SVGIG (reference sequence). The CDR3 coding sequence is TGTGCCTTAGCGGGGGGGCCTTCTGAGCAGTTCTTC. It yields the protein CALAGGPSEQFF.